The 10 T cell receptor beta chains in this list originate from one sample, sequenced in a study of control samples from healthy donors and cancer patients. Clones were sequenced by immunoSEQ multiplex PCR, and TCRdb holds only the in-frame ones, with some missing. The sample has some 74,000 clones; about 88% are singletons. Sequences were obtained from blood. These receptors all come from a woman aged 45 to 65 in good health.

DNA for the CDR3: TGCAGTGCCCTCACGGGCACTGAAGCTTTCTTT. This gives the protein CSALTGTEAFF. The chain is built from TRBV20-1 and TRBJ1-1, with no clear D. Germline values: CDR1 DFQATT, CDR2 SNEGSKA (reference sequence). Trimming pared 6 bases from V and 4 bases from J, leaving 9 bases between. The CDR3 runs to 11 residues.

V gene TRBV20-1 combines with J gene TRBJ1-1; D remains unclear. Trimming took 3 bases from V and 8 from J, leaving 7 bases between them. The CDR3 runs 10 residues. Germline V gene lookup returns CDR1 DFQATT and CDR2 SNEGSKA (reference sequence). DNA for the CDR3: TGCAGTGCTAGGTCCCGAGAAGCTTTCTTT. It yields the protein CSARSREAFF.

The rearrangement joins TRBV10-2 to TRBJ1-6; weak D call: TRBD1 (6 bases). Germline CDR1 reads WSHSY; CDR2 reads SAAADI. V shed 4 bases and J shed 7 bases, with 11 bases lying between them. There are 14 residues in the CDR3. CDR3 DNA: TGCGCCAGCAGTGTGTCAGGGGCCAATTCACCCCTCCACTTT. Its translation is CASSVSGANSPLHF.

The chain uses TRBV7-9 and TRBJ1-1; 8 nucleotides line up with TRBD1. Germline V gene sequence: CDR1 SEHNR, CDR2 FQNEAQ (reference sequence). V trimming: 0 bases; J trimming: 6 bases; junction bases outside the gene matches: 3. There are 14 residues in the CDR3. The CDR3, as DNA: TGTGCCAGCAGCTTAGCGGGGACAGGCGCTGAAGCTTTCTTT. Encoded protein: CASSLAGTGAEAFF.

CDR3 sequence (DNA): TGCGCCAGCAGCCAATCGGGACAGGGGGCCAATCAGCCCCAGCATTTT. Amino acids: CASSQSGQGANQPQHF. V usage is TRBV4-1 and J usage is TRBJ1-5; 12 bases are shared with TRBD1. J was trimmed by 3 bases and V by 2 bases; bases with no gene match: 2. CDR1 and CDR2 (germline): MGHRA, YSYEKL. The CDR3 contains 16 residues.

The J gene is TRBJ2-3, the V gene TRBV7-8; a weak D match, TRBD2 (6 bases). From germline, CDR1 is SGHVS and CDR2 FQNEAQ. The CDR3 extends over 16 amino acids. V was trimmed by 2 bases and J by 0 bases, leaving 12 bases between them. This chain's CDR3 is CASSLTAGTSTDTQYF. The CDR3 bases are TGTGCCAGCAGCTTAACGGCGGGGACTAGCACAGATACGCAGTATTTT.

V usage is TRBV30 and J usage is TRBJ1-1; D remains unclear. CDR3 length: 13 residues. Germline lookup yields CDR1 GTSNPN and CDR2 SVGIG (reference sequence). With 4 bases removed from V and 0 bases from J, the gap between germline ends came to 9 bases. This CDR3 is CAWKSGMNTEAFF. CDR3 coding DNA: TGTGCCTGGAAATCGGGGATGAACACTGAAGCTTTCTTT.

This clone was seen only once. The chain joins TRBV28 to TRBJ1-1; 7 bases agree with TRBD1. Germline-derived CDR1 and CDR2 are MDHEN and SYDVKM. The CDR3 length is 16 residues. V was pared by 4 bases and J by 0 bases, with 8 bases of the junction left unmatched. CDR3 DNA sequence: TGTGCCAGCAGTTCACCGGGACAGCGGGTGAACACTGAAGCTTTCTTT. Protein product: CASSSPGQRVNTEAFF.

Here the CDR3 reads CASTSVPLYGYTF. Written as DNA, the CDR3 is TGTGCCAGCACAAGCGTCCCGCTCTATGGCTACACCTTC. The rearrangement links TRBV6-4 to TRBJ1-2; D unclear. The CDR3 is made up of 13 amino acids. Germline CDR1 and CDR2: MRHNA and SNTAGT. V lost 7 bases and J 4 bases, leaving 13 bases between the germline ends.

The chain combines TRBV30 with TRBJ1-6; D is ambiguous. The CDR3 length is 14 residues. Germline CDR1 is GTSNPN and CDR2 is SVGIG (reference sequence). The germline V and J ends were trimmed by 3 bases and 4 bases, with 10 bases remaining between them. The CDR3 loop reads CAWSRNPYNSPLHF. As DNA, the CDR3 is TGTGCCTGGAGCCGGAATCCGTATAATTCACCCCTCCACTTT. Complete variable domain (other parts from reference TRBV30 and TRBJ1-6): SQTIHQWPATLVQPVGSPLSLECTVEGTSNPNLYWYRQAAGRGLQLLFYSVGIGQISSEVPQNLSASRPQDRQFILSSKKLLLSDSGFYLCAWSRNPYNSPLHFGNGTRLTVT.